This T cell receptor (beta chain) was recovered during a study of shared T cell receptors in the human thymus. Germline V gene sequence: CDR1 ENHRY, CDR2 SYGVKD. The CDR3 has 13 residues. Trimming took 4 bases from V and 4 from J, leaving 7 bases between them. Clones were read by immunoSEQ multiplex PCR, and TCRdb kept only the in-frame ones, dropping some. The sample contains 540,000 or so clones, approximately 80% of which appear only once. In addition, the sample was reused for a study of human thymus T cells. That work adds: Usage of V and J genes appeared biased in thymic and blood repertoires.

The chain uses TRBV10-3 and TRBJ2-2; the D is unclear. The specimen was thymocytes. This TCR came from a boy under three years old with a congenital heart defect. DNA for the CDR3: TGTGCCATCAGTGCGAACACCACCGGGGAGCTGTTTTTT. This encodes CAISANTTGELFF.